This T cell receptor (beta chain) was profiled in a study of T cell repertoires in aging, cancer and after chemotherapy. Study-wide context: Clear clonal overlap appeared across healthy donor samples taken over several months to years.

Study-wide results and limits: The repertoire data cannot show anything about immunological memory following chemotherapy. In each cancer cohort, median generation probability increased across chemotherapy, suggesting thymic output rebounded. Loss of evenness, beyond lost richness, contributed to age-related TCR diversity decline in cancer patients.

V shed 5 bases, J shed 1 base, and the junction held 8 bases outside the gene matches. Germline CDR1 reads SGHTA; CDR2 reads FQGNSA. This CDR3 spans 16 amino acids. TCR beta rearrangements were amplified from peripheral blood genomic DNA. Rearranged V-D-J TRB sequences were amplified with a mixed TRB-A/B primer pool. TCRdb fed the multiplex PCR reads into MiXCR, producing one record per CDR3 protein. In the table there are approximately 11,000 distinct CDR3 sequences, under 30% of which are singletons. As for this clonotype: Its antigen is still unknown.

The rearrangement uses TRBV7-2 and TRBJ2-3, with TRBD2 matching over 8 bases. This TCR was recovered from a human donor in good health. The sample consisted of blood. The DNA of the CDR3 is TGTGCCAGCAGCCCGGGGGGGGAATGGGGCACAGATACGCAGTATTTT. Residues: CASSPGGEWGTDTQYF.